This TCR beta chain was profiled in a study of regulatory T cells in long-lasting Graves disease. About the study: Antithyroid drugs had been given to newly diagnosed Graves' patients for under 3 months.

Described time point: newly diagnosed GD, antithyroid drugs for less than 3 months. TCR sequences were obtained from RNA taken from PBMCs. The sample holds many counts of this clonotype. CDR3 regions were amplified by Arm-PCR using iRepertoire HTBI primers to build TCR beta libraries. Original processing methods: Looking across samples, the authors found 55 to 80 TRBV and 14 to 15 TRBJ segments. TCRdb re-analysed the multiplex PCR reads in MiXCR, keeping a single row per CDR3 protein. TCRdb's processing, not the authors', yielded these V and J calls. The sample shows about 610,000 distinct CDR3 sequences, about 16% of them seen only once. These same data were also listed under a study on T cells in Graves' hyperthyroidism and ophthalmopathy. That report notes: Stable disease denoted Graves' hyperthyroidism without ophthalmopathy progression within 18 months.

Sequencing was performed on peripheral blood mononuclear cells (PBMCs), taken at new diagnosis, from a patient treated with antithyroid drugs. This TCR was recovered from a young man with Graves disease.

The CDR3 here is CASSNRGVNTEAFF. DNA for the CDR3: TGTGCCAGCAGTAACAGGGGGGTGAACACTGAAGCTTTCTTT. This chain connects TRBV6-1 to TRBJ1-1, with 8 bases that match TRBD1. The junction had 2 bases not matched to a gene; V was cut back by 5 bases and J by 0 bases. This CDR3 region has 14 residues. The germline V gene has CDR1 MNHNS and CDR2 SASEGT.